This is a list of T cell receptor beta chains from one sample in a study of regulatory T cells in long-lasting Graves disease. TCRdb fed the multiplex PCR reads into MiXCR, producing one record per CDR3 protein. The table shows around 450,000 distinct CDR3 sequences, with 15% occurring only once. These same data were also listed under a study on T cells in Graves' hyperthyroidism and ophthalmopathy.

Specimen: peripheral blood mononuclear cells (PBMCs), collected at new diagnosis, from a patient treated with antithyroid drugs. The receptors shown here come from a woman under 40 with Graves disease. The CDR3 runs from the conserved cysteine through the conserved F or W. Each record gives: clone size, D gene, V gene, J gene, CDR3 DNA, CDR3 protein. The D gene is left open where the match is weak. Clone size is given for some rows only: seen once, a few or many times, or a class if the clone is expanded.

size: few
D: TRBD1
V: TRBV7-9
J: TRBJ1-6
DNA: TGTGCCAGCAGCTTAGAGGGACAGGCCCTGATTAATTCACCCCTCCACTTT
CDR3: CASSLEGQALINSPLHF

size: many
D: TRBD2
V: TRBV3-1
J: TRBJ2-7
DNA: TGTGCCAGCAGCCACGGTAGCGGGAGAGGTTCTTTGGAGCAGTACTTC
CDR3: CASSHGSGRGSLEQYF

size: many
D: -
V: TRBV20-1
J: TRBJ2-5
DNA: TGCAGTGCCCCCCGGCGGGCCCAAGAGACCCAGTACTTC
CDR3: CSAPRRAQETQYF

size: -
D: -
V: TRBV16
J: TRBJ1-2
DNA: TGTGCCAGCAGCCAATCGAGGACACTCAGCCTCTATGGCTACACCTTC
CDR3: CASSQSRTLSLYGYTF

size: few
D: -
V: TRBV6-5
J: TRBJ1-5
DNA: TGTGCCAGCAGTTACTCCGGAGAGCCAGGCAATCAGCCCCAGCATTTT
CDR3: CASSYSGEPGNQPQHF

size: many
D: -
V: TRBV9
J: TRBJ2-7
DNA: TGTGCCAGCAGCGTAGAGGGTTCCTCCTACGAGCAGTACTTC
CDR3: CASSVEGSSYEQYF

size: few
D: TRBD1
V: TRBV10-2
J: TRBJ2-7
DNA: TGCGCCAGCAGTTACGGACAGGGGGGGTCCACCTACGAGCAGTACTTC
CDR3: CASSYGQGGSTYEQYF

size: few
D: -
V: TRBV12-3/TRBV12-4
J: TRBJ1-3
DNA: TGTGCCAGCATTCGCAGGGTGTACGGAAACACCATATATTTT
CDR3: CASIRRVYGNTIYF

size: many
D: -
V: TRBV29-1
J: TRBJ2-2
DNA: TGCAGCGTCCCCGGGAGGGGGCAATTGAACACCGGGGAGCTGTTTTTT
CDR3: CSVPGRGQLNTGELFF

size: few
D: -
V: TRBV12-3/TRBV12-4
J: TRBJ2-2
DNA: TGTGCCAGCAGTTTATATTTGGGGGGAAACACCGGGGAGCTGTTTTTT
CDR3: CASSLYLGGNTGELFF

size: many
D: -
V: TRBV3-1
J: TRBJ1-2
DNA: TGTGCCAGCAGCGAAGGAGGGACGGGCTATGGCTACACCTTC
CDR3: CASSEGGTGYGYTF

size: many
D: TRBD2
V: TRBV2
J: TRBJ2-7
DNA: TGTGCCAGCAGTGAAGCGGGTGGACTAGCGGGCCTCCCCTCCTACGAGCAGTACTTC
CDR3: CASSEAGGLAGLPSYEQYF

size: many
D: -
V: TRBV30
J: TRBJ2-4
DNA: TGTGCCTGGAGGGTTCTAGGGGGTCGCATGGGCATTCAGTACTTC
CDR3: CAWRVLGGRMGIQYF

size: few
D: -
V: TRBV6-5
J: TRBJ1-2
DNA: TGTGCCAGCAGTTACGAGGGGAGGGGTGGCTACACCTTC
CDR3: CASSYEGRGGYTF

size: -
D: -
V: TRBV4-1
J: TRBJ1-5
DNA: TGCGCCAGCAGCCAAGCACAGGGCTTTAGCAATCAGCCCCAGCATTTT
CDR3: CASSQAQGFSNQPQHF

size: few
D: -
V: TRBV29-1
J: TRBJ2-1
DNA: TGCAGCGTTGAAGCGGGTGAGCAGTTCTTC
CDR3: CSVEAGEQFF

size: -
D: TRBD2
V: TRBV9
J: TRBJ2-3
DNA: TGTGCCAGCAGCGCCCCGACTAGCGGAGCCTTAAGCACAGATACGCAGTATTTT
CDR3: CASSAPTSGALSTDTQYF

size: few
D: -
V: TRBV29-1
J: TRBJ2-1
DNA: TGCAGCGTTGAAGATCCCGCGACTGGCACTTCCTACAATGAGCAGTTCTTC
CDR3: CSVEDPATGTSYNEQFF

size: -
D: -
V: TRBV24-1
J: TRBJ1-2
DNA: TGTGCCACCAGTGACACCCCCCCAGTTAATGGCTACACCTTC
CDR3: CATSDTPPVNGYTF

size: many
D: TRBD2
V: TRBV29-1
J: TRBJ2-3
DNA: TGCAGCGTTGAAGGCGGGACTAGGGTCAGCAATACGCAGTATTTT
CDR3: CSVEGGTRVSNTQYF

size: many
D: -
V: TRBV7-9
J: TRBJ1-1
DNA: TGTGCCAGCAGCTTAACGACAGCAAACACTGAAGCTTTCTTT
CDR3: CASSLTTANTEAFF

size: -
D: -
V: TRBV5-1
J: TRBJ2-1
DNA: TGCGCCAGCAGCTTGAACCCGGCTTTGGGAAATGAGCAGTTCTTC
CDR3: CASSLNPALGNEQFF

size: few
D: TRBD1
V: TRBV5-8
J: TRBJ2-7
DNA: TGTGCCAGCAGCTGGGACCGGGACAGGGCCTACGAGCAGTACTTC
CDR3: CASSWDRDRAYEQYF

size: many
D: -
V: TRBV29-1
J: TRBJ1-1
DNA: TGCAGCGTTGACCGTGGCAGCTTGAACACTGAAGCTTTCTTT
CDR3: CSVDRGSLNTEAFF

size: many
D: -
V: TRBV7-6
J: TRBJ1-1
DNA: TGTGCCAGCAGCGCCCTCCCAGGGGAATCGAACACTGAAGCTTTCTTT
CDR3: CASSALPGESNTEAFF

size: few
D: TRBD1
V: TRBV28
J: TRBJ1-2
DNA: TGTGCCAGCACTTGGACAGGGGGCGTAAATGGCTACACCTTC
CDR3: CASTWTGGVNGYTF

size: many
D: -
V: TRBV10-3
J: TRBJ2-1
DNA: TGTGCCATCCGATCAGACGTCTCCTACAATGAGCAGTTCTTC
CDR3: CAIRSDVSYNEQFF

size: -
D: TRBD2
V: TRBV11-2
J: TRBJ2-7
DNA: TGTGCCAGCAGCTCCTCCGGGAGGCCCTACGAGCAGTACTTC
CDR3: CASSSSGRPYEQYF

size: many
D: -
V: TRBV28
J: TRBJ2-7
DNA: TGTGCCAGCAGTTTCGAGGGGCGGCTTACAATCTACGAGCAGTACTTC
CDR3: CASSFEGRLTIYEQYF

size: -
D: -
V: TRBV20-1
J: TRBJ1-1
DNA: TGCAGTGCTAGAAGGCAGGGGATCCCCAACACTGAAGCTTTCTTT
CDR3: CSARRQGIPNTEAFF

size: many
D: TRBD2
V: TRBV24-1
J: TRBJ2-5
DNA: TGTGCCTCACGCCGCGGGAGTGGGGAGACCCAGTACTTC
CDR3: CASRRGSGETQYF

size: few
D: -
V: TRBV6-4
J: TRBJ2-3
DNA: TGTGCCAGCAGTGACTCGAGGAGGTCTAGCACAGATACGCAGTATTTT
CDR3: CASSDSRRSSTDTQYF

size: many
D: -
V: TRBV10-1
J: TRBJ1-1
DNA: TGCGCCAGCAGGGAGGGCTTAGGAACTGAAGCTTTCTTT
CDR3: CASREGLGTEAFF

size: -
D: -
V: TRBV9
J: TRBJ2-1
DNA: TGTGCCAGCAGCCCCAATAGCGCGGGTGGGGTCGATGAGCAGTTCTTC
CDR3: CASSPNSAGGVDEQFF

size: -
D: -
V: TRBV6-4
J: TRBJ2-3
DNA: TGTGCCAGCAGTGAGATAAGCGGAAGCACAGATACGCAGTATTTT
CDR3: CASSEISGSTDTQYF

size: many
D: -
V: TRBV12-5
J: TRBJ2-4
DNA: TGTGCTAGTGGTTTGGTAGCGGGAGCCAAAAACATTCAGTACTTC
CDR3: CASGLVAGAKNIQYF

size: many
D: -
V: TRBV12-5
J: TRBJ2-7
DNA: TGTGCTAGTGGTTTGTCAGGGGTCGAGCAGTACTTC
CDR3: CASGLSGVEQYF

size: many
D: TRBD1
V: TRBV30
J: TRBJ2-7
DNA: TGTGCCTGGAACGGGGACAGCTCCTACGAGCAGTACTTC
CDR3: CAWNGDSSYEQYF

size: many
D: -
V: TRBV20-1
J: TRBJ2-3
DNA: TGCAGTGCCCCTGGGGGATCAAGCACAGATACGCAGTATTTT
CDR3: CSAPGGSSTDTQYF